The subject of this entry is one T cell receptor (beta chain). Measured with immunoSEQ multiplex PCR; TCRdb has only the in-frame clones, and not every one. The table includes about 560,000 clones, around 76% detected once. This CDR3 is 16 amino acids long. CDR1 is LNHDA, CDR2 SQIVND, per germline (reference sequence). The J segment lost 0 bases and the V segment lost 8 bases, leaving 8 bases of the junction unmatched. This record belongs to a study of shared clonotypes between healthy human individuals. The chain joins TRBV19 to TRBJ2-2; 8 nucleotides line up with TRBD2. Material for sequencing was PBMCs. The origin of this receptor is a woman between 40 and 55 years old in good health. Some clones in this sample may be carry-over from other donors' samples. CDR3 in amino acids: CASCVQAGANTGELFF. The CDR3 DNA reads as TGTGCCAGTTGCGTACAAGCGGGAGCGAACACCGGGGAGCTGTTTTTT.